This TCR beta chain was sequenced for a study of cytomegalovirus exposure and HLA in healthy donors. At the level of the study: Approximately 190 million T cells yielded 117 million unique TCR beta sequences, as an earlier analysis found. Membership in the Caucasian-associated ancestry cluster was found for about 80% of 398 genotyped donors.

The PCR employed 60 Vbeta primers together with 13 Jbeta primers. Sequencing used immunoSEQ multiplex PCR; TCRdb keeps in-frame clones, though not all of them. The table lists about 74,000 clones, approximately 72% of them singletons. In regard to this clone: What it recognizes is unknown.

The V and J ends lost 2 bases and 0 bases, in that order; junction bases with no gene match: 11. The CDR3 extends over 18 amino acids. The germline V gene encodes CDR1 SGHDT and CDR2 YYEEEE. Regarding the study as a whole: Later on, an analysis showed TCR association rates differing by HLA locus, with DRB1 the most and HLA-C the fewest. The authors later found HLA-associated TCR beta chains more clonally expanded than equally common others.

The sequencing sample was made of PBMCs. V is TRBV5-6 and J is TRBJ1-3, with 7 bases aligning to TRBD1. This TCR came from a woman between 40 and 55 years old in good health and CMV-seropositive. The CDR3 DNA reads TGTGCCAGCAGCTTACGCCTCCTCACAGGGGTCTCTGGAAACACCATATATTTT. Its translation: CASSLRLLTGVSGNTIYF. Full variable domain (rest looked up from reference TRBV5-6 and TRBJ1-3): DAGVTQSPTHLIKTRGQQVTLRCSPKSGHDTVSWYQQALGQGPQFIFQYYEEEERQRGNFPDRFSGHQFPNYSSELNVNALLLGDSALYLCASSLRLLTGVSGNTIYFGEGSWLTVV.